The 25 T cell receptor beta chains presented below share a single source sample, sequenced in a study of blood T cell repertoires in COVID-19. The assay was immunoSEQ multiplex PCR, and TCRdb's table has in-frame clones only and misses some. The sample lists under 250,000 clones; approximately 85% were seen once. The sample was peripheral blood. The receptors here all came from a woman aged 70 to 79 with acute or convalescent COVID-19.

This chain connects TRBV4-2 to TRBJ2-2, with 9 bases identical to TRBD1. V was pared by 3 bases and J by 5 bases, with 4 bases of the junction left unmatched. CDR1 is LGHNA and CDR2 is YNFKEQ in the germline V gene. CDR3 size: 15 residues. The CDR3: CASSHGTGRTGELFF. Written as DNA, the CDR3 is TGTGCCAGCAGCCACGGGACAGGGCGAACCGGGGAGCTGTTTTTT.

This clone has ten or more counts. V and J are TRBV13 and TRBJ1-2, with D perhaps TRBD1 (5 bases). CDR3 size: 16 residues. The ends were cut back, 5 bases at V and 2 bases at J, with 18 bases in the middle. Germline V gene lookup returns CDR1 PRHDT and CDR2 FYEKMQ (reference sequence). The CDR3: CASSNSPQGTNYGYTF. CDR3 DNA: TGTGCCAGCAGCAATTCCCCGCAGGGAACGAACTATGGCTACACCTTC.

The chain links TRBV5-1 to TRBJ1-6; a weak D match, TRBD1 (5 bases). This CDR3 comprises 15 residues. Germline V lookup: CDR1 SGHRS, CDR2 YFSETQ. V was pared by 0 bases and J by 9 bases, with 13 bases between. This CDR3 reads CASSLGQGILSPLHF. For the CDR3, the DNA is TGCGCCAGCAGCTTGGGTCAGGGAATACTTTCACCCCTCCACTTT.

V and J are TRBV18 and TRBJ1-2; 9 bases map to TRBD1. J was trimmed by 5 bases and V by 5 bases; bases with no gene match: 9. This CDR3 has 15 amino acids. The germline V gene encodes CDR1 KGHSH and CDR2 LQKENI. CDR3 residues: CASSRTRTGEYGYTF. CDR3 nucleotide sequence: TGTGCCAGCTCAAGAACCAGGACAGGGGAATATGGCTACACCTTC. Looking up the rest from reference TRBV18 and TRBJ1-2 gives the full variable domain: NAGVMQNPRHLVRRRGQEARLRCSPMKGHSHVYWYRQLPEEGLKFMVYLQKENIIDESGMPKERFSAEFPKEGPSILRIQQVVRGDSAAYFCASSRTRTGEYGYTFGSGTRLTVV.

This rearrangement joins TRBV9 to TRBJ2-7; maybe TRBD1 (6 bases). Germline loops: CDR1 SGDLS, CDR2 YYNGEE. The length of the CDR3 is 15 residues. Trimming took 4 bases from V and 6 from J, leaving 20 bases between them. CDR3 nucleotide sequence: TGTGCCAGCAGCCCACGAGGGGGTAACAATGGCGAGCAGTACTTC. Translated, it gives CASSPRGGNNGEQYF.

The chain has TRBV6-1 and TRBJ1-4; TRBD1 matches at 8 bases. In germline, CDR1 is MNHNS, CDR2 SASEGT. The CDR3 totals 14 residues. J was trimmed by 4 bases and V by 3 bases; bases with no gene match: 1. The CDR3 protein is CASSEDRVNEKLFF. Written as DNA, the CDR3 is TGTGCCAGCAGTGAGGACAGGGTTAATGAAAAACTGTTTTTT.

The CDR3 loop reads CASSFQGTGRNIQYF. The CDR3, as DNA: TGTGCCAGCAGCTTCCAAGGGACAGGGCGGAACATTCAGTACTTC. The rearrangement links TRBV5-6 to TRBJ2-4; 9 nucleotides line up with TRBD1. This CDR3 is 15 amino acids long. V shed 2 bases, J shed 7 bases, and the junction held 7 bases outside the gene matches. Per germline, CDR1 SGHDT and CDR2 YYEEEE.

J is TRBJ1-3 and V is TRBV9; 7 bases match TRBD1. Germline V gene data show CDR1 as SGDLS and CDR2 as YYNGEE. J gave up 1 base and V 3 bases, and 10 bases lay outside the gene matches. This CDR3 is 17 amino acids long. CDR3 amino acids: CASSGPGQATSGNTIYF. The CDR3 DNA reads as TGTGCCAGCAGCGGACCAGGACAGGCTACATCTGGAAACACCATATATTTT.

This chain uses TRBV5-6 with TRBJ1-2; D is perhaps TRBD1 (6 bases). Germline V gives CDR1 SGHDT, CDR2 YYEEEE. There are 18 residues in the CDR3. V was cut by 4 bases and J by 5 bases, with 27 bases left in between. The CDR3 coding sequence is TGTGCCAGCAGCCTCAGGCCCCCGGACAGATCGATCTATTATGGCTACACCTTC. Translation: CASSLRPPDRSIYYGYTF.

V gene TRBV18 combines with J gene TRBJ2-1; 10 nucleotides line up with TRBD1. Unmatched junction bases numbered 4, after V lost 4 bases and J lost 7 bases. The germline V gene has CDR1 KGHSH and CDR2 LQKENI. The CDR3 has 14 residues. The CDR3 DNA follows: TGTGCCAGCTCACTCGGACAGGGGGGGAATGAGCAGTTCTTC. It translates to CASSLGQGGNEQFF.

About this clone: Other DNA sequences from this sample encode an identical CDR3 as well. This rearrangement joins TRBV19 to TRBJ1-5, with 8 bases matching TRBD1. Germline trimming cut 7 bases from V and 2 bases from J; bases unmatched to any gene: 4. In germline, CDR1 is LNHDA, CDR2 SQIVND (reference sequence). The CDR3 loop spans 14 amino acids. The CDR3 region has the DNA TGTGCCAGTACCTTGACAGGGGGCAATCAGCCCCAGCATTTT. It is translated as CASTLTGGNQPQHF.

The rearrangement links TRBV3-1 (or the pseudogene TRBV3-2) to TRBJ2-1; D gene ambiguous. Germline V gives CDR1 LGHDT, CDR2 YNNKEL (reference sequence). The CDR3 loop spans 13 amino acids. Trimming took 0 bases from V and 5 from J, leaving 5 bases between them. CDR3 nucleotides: TGTGCCAGCAGCCAAGATAGTAACAATGAGCAGTTCTTC. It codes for CASSQDSNNEQFF.

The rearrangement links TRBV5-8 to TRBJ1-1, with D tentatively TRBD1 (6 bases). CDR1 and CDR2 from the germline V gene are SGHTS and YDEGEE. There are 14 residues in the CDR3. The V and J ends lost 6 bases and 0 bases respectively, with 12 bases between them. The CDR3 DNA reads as TGTGCCAGCATTCCGGGACACCTGAACACTGAAGCTTTCTTT. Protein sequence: CASIPGHLNTEAFF.

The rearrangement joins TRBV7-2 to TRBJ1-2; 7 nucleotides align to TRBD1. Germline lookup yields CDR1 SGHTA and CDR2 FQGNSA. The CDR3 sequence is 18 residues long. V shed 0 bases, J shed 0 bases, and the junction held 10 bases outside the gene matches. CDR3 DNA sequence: TGTGCCAGCAGCTTAGCCCCGGACAGGTCGGGTTCTAACTATGGCTACACCTTC. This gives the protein CASSLAPDRSGSNYGYTF.

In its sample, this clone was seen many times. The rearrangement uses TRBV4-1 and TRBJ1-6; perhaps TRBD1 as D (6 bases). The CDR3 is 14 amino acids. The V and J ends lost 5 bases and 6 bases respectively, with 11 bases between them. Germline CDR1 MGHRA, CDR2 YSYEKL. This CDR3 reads CASSYRDINSPLHF. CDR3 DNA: TGCGCCAGCAGCTACCGGGACATTAATTCACCCCTCCACTTT.

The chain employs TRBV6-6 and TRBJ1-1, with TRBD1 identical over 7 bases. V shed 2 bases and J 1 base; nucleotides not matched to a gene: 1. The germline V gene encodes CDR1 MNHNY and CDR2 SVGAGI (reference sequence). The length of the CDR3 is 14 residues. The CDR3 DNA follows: TGTGCCAGCAGTTACCAGGGGGAGAACACTGAAGCTTTCTTT. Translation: CASSYQGENTEAFF.

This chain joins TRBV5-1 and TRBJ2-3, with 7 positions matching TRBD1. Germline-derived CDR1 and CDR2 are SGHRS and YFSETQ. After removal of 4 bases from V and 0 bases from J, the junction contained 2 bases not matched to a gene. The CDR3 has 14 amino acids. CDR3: CASSPQGSTDTQYF. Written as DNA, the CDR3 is TGCGCCAGCAGCCCACAGGGGAGCACAGATACGCAGTATTTT.

The DNA for the CDR3 is TGTGCCAGCTCACCCGAGATTAACTATGGCTACACCTTC. Its translation is CASSPEINYGYTF. J is TRBJ1-2 and V is TRBV18; D is unclear. Germline CDR1 is KGHSH and CDR2 is LQKENI. The CDR3 runs 13 residues. V lost 3 bases, J lost 1 base, and 6 bases lay in between.

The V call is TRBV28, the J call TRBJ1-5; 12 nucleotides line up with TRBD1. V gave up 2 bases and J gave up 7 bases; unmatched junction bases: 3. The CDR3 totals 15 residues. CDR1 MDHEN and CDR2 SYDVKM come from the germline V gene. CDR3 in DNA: TGTGCCAGCAGTTTAGGGACAGGGGGCTGGCAGCCCCAGCATTTT. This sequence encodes CASSLGTGGWQPQHF.

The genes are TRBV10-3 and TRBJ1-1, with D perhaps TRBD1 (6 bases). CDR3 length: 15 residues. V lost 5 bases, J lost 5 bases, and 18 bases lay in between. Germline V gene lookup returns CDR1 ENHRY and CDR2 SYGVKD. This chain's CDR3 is CAISWGSEGGTEAFF. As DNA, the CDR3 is TGTGCCATCAGTTGGGGGTCTGAAGGGGGTACTGAAGCTTTCTTT.

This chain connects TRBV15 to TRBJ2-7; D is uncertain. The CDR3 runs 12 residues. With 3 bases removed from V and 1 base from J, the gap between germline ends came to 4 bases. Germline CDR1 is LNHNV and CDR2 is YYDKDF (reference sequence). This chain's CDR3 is CATSRESYEQYF. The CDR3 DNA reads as TGTGCCACCAGCAGGGAGTCCTACGAGCAGTACTTC.

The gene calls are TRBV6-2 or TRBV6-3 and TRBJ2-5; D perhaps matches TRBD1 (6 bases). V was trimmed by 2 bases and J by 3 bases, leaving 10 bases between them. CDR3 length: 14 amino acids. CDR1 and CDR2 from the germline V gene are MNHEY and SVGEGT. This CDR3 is CASSYRTDKETQYF. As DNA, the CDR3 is TGTGCCAGCAGTTACCGGACAGACAAAGAGACCCAGTACTTC.

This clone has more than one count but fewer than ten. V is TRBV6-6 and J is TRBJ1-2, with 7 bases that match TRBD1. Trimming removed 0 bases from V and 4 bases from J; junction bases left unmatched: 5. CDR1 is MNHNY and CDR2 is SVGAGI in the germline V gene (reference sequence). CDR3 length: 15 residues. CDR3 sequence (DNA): TGTGCCAGCAGTTACTCTGGCAGGGGGACCTATGGCTACACCTTC. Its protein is CASSYSGRGTYGYTF.

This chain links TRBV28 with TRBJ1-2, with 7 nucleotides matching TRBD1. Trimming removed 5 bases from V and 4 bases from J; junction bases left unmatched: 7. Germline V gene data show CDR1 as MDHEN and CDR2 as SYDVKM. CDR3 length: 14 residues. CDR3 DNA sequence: TGTGCCAGCAGTGGGGGACAGAACTTCTATGGCTACACCTTC. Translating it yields CASSGGQNFYGYTF.

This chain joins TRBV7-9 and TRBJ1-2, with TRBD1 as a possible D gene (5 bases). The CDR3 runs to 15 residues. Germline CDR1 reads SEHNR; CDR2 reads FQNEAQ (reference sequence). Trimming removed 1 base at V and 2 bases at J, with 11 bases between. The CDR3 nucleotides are TGTGCCAGCAGCTTAGAATCCAGGGCAAACTATGGCTACACCTTC. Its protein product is CASSLESRANYGYTF.